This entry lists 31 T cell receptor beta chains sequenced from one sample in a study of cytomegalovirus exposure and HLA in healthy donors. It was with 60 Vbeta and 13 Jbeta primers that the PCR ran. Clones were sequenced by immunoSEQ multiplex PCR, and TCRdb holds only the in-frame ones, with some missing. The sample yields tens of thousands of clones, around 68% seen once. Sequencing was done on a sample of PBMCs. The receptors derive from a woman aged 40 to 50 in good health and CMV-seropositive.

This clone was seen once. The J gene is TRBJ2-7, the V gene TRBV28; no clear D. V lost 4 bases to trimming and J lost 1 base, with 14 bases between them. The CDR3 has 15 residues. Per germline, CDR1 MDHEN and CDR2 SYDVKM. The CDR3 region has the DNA TGTGCCAGCAGTTCCGGTTCCTTCGAGTCCTACGAGCAGTACTTC. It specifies CASSSGSFESYEQYF.

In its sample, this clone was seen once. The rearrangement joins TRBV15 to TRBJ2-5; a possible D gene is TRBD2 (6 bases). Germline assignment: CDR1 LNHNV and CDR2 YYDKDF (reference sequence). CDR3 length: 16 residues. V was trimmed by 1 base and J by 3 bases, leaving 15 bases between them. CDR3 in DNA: TGTGCCACCAGCAGAGGGGGCGGGGTTTCCAAAGAGACCCAGTACTTC. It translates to CATSRGGGVSKETQYF. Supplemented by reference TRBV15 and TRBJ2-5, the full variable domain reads DAMVIQNPRYQVTQFGKPVTLSCSQTLNHNVMYWYQQKSSQAPKLLFHYYDKDFNNEADTPDNFQSRRPNTSFCFLDIRSPGLGDTAMYLCATSRGGGVSKETQYFGPGTRLLVL.

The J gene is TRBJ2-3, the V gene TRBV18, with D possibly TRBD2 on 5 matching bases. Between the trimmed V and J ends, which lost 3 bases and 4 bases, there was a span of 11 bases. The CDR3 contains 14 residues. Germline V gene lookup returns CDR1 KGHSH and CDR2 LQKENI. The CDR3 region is CASSPQLASDTQYF. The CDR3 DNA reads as TGTGCCAGCTCACCCCAGCTAGCTTCAGATACGCAGTATTTT.

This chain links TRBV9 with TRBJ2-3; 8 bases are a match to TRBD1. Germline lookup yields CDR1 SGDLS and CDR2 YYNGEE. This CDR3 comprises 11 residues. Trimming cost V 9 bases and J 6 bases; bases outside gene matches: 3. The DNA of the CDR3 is TGTGCCATCTACAGGGGGGATACGCAGTATTTT. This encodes CAIYRGDTQYF. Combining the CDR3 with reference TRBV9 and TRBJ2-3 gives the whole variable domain DSGVTQTPKHLITATGQRVTLRCSPRSGDLSVYWYQQSLDQGLQFLIQYYNGEERAKGNILERFSAQQFPDLHSELNLSSLELGDSALYFCAIYRGDTQYFGPGTRLTVL.

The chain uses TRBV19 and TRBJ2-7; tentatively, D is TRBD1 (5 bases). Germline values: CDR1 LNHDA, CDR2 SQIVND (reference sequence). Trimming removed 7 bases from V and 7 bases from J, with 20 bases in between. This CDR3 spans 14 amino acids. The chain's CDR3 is CASTLGAGLKEQYF. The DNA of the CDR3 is TGTGCCAGTACTCTAGGGGCAGGGTTGAAGGAGCAGTACTTC. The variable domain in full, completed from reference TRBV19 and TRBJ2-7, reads DGGITQSPKYLFRKEGQNVTLSCEQNLNHDAMYWYRQDPGQGLRLIYYSQIVNDFQKGDIAEGYSVSREKKESFPLTVTSAQKNPTAFYLCASTLGAGLKEQYFGPGTRLTVT.

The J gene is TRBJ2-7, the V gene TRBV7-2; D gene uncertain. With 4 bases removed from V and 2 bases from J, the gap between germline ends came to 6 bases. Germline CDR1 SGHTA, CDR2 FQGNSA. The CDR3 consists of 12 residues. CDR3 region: CASSSPAYEQYF. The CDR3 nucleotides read TGTGCCAGCAGCTCACCGGCCTACGAGCAGTACTTC.

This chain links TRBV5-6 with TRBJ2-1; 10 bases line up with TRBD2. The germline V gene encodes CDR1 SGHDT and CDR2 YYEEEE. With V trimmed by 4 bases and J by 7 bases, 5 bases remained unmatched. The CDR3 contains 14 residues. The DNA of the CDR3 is TGTGCCAGCAGCGTGGGACTAGCGAGAAATGAGCAGTTCTTC. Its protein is CASSVGLARNEQFF.

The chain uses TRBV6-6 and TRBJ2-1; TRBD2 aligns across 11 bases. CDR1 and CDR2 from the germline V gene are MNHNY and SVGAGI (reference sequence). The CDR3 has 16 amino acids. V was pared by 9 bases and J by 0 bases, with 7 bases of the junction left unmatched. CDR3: CASSSGRAVSYNEQFF. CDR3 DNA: TGTGCCAGTAGTAGCGGGAGGGCCGTCTCCTACAATGAGCAGTTCTTC.

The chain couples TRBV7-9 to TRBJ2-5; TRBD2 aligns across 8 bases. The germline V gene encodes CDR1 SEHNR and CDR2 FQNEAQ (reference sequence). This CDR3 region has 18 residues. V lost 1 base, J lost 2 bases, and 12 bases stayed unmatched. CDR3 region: CASSLVGLAFPLQETQYF. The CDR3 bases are TGTGCCAGCAGCTTAGTAGGACTAGCATTCCCCCTACAAGAGACCCAGTACTTC.

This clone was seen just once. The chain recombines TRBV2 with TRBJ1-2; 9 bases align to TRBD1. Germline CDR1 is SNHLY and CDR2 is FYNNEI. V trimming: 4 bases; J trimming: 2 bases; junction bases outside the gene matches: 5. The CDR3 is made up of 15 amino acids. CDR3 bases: TGTGCCAGCAGTGCCTTGGGACAGGGCAACTATGGCTACACCTTC. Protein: CASSALGQGNYGYTF.

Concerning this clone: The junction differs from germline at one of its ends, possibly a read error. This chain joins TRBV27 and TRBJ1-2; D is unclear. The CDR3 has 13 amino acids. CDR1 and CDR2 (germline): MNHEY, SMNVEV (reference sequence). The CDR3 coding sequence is TGTGCCAGCAATTTACGGGATGGGAGTGGCTACACCTTC. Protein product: CASNLRDGSGYTF.

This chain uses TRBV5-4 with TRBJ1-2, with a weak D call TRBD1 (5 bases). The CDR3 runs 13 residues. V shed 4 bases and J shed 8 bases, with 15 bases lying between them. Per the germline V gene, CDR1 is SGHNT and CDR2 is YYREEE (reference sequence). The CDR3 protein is CASSPVGAGGYTF. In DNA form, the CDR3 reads TGTGCCAGCAGCCCGGTCGGGGCGGGGGGCTACACCTTC.

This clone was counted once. The chain's CDR3 is CASKRARGGNEQFF. The CDR3 DNA is TGTGCCAGCAAAAGGGCCAGGGGTGGGAATGAGCAGTTCTTC. The chain recombines TRBV7-9 with TRBJ2-1; D might be TRBD1 (6 bases). Germline V lookup: CDR1 SEHNR, CDR2 FQNEAQ (reference sequence). With 7 bases removed from V and 7 bases from J, the gap between germline ends came to 17 bases. This CDR3 contains 14 residues.

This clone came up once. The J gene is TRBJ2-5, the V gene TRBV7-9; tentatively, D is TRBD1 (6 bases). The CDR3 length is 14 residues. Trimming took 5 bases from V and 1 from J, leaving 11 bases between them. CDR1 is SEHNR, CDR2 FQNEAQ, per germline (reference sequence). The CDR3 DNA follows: TGTGCCAGCAGCACTGACAGGCCCCAAGAGACCCAGTACTTC. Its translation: CASSTDRPQETQYF.

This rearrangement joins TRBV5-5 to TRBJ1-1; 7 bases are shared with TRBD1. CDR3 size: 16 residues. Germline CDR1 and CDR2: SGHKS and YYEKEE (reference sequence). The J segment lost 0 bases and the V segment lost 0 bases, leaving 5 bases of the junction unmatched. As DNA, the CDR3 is TGTGCCAGCAGCTTGGGGGACAGTTCCTTGAACACTGAAGCTTTCTTT. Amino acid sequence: CASSLGDSSLNTEAFF.

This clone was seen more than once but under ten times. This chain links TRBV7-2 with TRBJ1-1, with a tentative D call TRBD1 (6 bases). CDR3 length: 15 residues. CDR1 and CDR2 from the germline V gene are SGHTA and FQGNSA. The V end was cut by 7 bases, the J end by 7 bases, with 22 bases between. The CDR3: CASTPTMGGQIEAFF. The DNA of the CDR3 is TGTGCCAGCACCCCGACCATGGGCGGACAGATTGAAGCTTTCTTT.

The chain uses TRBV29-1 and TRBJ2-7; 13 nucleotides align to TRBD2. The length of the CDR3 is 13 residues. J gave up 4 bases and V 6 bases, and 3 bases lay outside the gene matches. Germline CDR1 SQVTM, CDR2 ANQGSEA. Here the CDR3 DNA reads TGCAGCGTCGGACTAGCGGGAGCATACGAGCAGTACTTC. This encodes CSVGLAGAYEQYF.

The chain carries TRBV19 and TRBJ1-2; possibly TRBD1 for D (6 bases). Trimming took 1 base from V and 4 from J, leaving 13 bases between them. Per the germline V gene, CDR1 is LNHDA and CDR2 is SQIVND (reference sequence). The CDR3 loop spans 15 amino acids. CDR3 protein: CASSIVPGQGYGYTF. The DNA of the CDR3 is TGTGCCAGTAGTATAGTCCCGGGACAAGGCTATGGCTACACCTTC.

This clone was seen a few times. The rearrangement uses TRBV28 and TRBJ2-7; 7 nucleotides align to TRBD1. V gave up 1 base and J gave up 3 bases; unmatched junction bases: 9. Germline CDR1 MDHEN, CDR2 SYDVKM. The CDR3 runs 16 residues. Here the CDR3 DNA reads TGTGCCAGCAGTTTATCCCTGGGACAGAGTAACTACGAGCAGTACTTC. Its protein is CASSLSLGQSNYEQYF.

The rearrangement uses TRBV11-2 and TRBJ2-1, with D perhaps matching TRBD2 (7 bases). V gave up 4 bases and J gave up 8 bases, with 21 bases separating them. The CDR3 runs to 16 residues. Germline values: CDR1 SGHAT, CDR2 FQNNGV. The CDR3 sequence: CASSSRTRGGRDEQFF. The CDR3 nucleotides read TGTGCCAGCAGCTCGCGGACTAGGGGGGGGAGGGATGAGCAGTTCTTC. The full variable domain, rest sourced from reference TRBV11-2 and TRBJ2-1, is EAGVAQSPRYKIIEKRQSVAFWCNPISGHATLYWYQQILGQGPKLLIQFQNNGVVDDSQLPKDRFSAERLKGVDSTLKIQPAKLEDSAVYLCASSSRTRGGRDEQFFGPGTRLTVL.

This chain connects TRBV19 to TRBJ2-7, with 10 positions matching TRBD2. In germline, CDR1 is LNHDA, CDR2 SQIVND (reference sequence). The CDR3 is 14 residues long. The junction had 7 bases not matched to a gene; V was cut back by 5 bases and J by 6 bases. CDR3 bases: TGTGCCAGTAGTCTTAGCGGGAGGCTGACCGAGCAGTACTTC. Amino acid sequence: CASSLSGRLTEQYF.

CDR3 nucleotide sequence: TGTGCCAGCAGTTACGCGGGGGAGCCCAAAACTTACGAGCAGTACTTC. Translation: CASSYAGEPKTYEQYF. This chain uses TRBV6-6 with TRBJ2-7; the match to TRBD2 covers 7 bases. Germline V lookup: CDR1 MNHNY, CDR2 SVGAGI (reference sequence). The CDR3 totals 16 residues. V shed 2 bases, J shed 4 bases, and the junction held 11 bases outside the gene matches.

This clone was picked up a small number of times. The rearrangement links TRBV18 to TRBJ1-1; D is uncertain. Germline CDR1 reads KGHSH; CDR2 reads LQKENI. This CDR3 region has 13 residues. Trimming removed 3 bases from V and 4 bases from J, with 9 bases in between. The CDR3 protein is CASSPETGTEAFF. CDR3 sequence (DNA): TGTGCCAGCTCACCCGAGACGGGCACTGAAGCTTTCTTT.

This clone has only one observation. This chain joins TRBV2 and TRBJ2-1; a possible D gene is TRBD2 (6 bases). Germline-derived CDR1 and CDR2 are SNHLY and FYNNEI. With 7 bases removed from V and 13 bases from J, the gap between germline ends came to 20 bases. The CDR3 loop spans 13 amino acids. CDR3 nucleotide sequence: TGTGCCAGCAATACTAATACCGGGACTTATCAGTTCTTC. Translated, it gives CASNTNTGTYQFF.

This CDR3 is CASSLALANYNEQFF. For the CDR3, the DNA is TGTGCCAGCAGCTTGGCACTAGCGAATTACAATGAGCAGTTCTTC. The chain combines TRBV5-4 with TRBJ2-1, with 7 bases that match TRBD2. Germline V gene lookup returns CDR1 SGHNT and CDR2 YYREEE (reference sequence). After removal of 0 bases from V and 4 bases from J, the junction contained 4 bases not matched to a gene. This CDR3 is 15 amino acids long.

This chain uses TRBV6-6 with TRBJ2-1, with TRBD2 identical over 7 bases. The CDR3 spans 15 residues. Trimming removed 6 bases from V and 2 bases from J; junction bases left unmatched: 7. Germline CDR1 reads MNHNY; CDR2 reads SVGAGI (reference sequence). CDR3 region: CASSTTSDPYNEQFF. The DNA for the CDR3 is TGTGCCAGCAGCACTACTAGCGACCCCTACAATGAGCAGTTCTTC.

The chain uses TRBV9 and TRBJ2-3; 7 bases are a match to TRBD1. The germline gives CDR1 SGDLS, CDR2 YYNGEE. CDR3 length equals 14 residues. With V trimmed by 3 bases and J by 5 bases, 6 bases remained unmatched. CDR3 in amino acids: CASSAGQYKDTQYF. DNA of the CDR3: TGTGCCAGCAGCGCGGGACAGTACAAAGATACGCAGTATTTT.

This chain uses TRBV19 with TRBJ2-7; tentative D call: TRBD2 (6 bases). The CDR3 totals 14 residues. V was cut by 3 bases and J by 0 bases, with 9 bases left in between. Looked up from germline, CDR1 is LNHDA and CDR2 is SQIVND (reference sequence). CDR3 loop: CASSMSSASYEQYF. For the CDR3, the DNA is TGTGCCAGTAGTATGTCTAGCGCCTCCTACGAGCAGTACTTC.

Written as DNA, the CDR3 is TGTGCCAGCAGCGTAGGGACTAGCGATTACGAGCAGTACTTC. Translating it yields CASSVGTSDYEQYF. The rearrangement links TRBV9 to TRBJ2-7; 9 bases fit TRBD2. Germline CDR1 and CDR2: SGDLS and YYNGEE. Losses at the gene ends were 0 bases for V and 4 bases for J; bases not matched to a gene: 2. The CDR3 has 14 amino acids. The full variable domain, rest sourced from reference TRBV9 and TRBJ2-7, is DSGVTQTPKHLITATGQRVTLRCSPRSGDLSVYWYQQSLDQGLQFLIQYYNGEERAKGNILERFSAQQFPDLHSELNLSSLELGDSALYFCASSVGTSDYEQYFGPGTRLTVT.

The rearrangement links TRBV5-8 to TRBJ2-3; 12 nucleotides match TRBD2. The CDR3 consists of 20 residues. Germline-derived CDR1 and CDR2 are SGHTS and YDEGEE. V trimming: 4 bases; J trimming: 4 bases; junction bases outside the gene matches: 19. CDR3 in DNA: TGTGCCAGCAGCCGGAGCGCGACTAGCGGGAGATGGGGTGCGGCAGATACGCAGTATTTT. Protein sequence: CASSRSATSGRWGAADTQYF.

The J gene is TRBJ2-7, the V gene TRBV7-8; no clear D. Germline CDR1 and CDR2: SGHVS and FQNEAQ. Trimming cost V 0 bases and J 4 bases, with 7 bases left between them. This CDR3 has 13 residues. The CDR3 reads CASSLAFVYEQYF. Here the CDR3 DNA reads TGTGCCAGCAGCTTAGCCTTTGTTTACGAGCAGTACTTC.